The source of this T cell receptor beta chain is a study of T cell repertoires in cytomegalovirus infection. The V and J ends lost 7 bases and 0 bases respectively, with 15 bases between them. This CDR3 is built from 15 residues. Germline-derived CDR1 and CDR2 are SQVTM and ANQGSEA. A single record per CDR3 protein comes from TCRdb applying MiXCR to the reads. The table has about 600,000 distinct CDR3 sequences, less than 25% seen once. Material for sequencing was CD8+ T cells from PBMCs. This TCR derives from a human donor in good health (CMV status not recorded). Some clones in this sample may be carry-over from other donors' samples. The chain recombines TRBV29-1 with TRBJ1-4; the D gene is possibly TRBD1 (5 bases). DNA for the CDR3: TGCAGCGCCGAAGCAGGGACCTCAACTAATGAAAAACTGTTTTTT. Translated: CSAEAGTSTNEKLFF.